The 5 T cell receptor beta chains reported below all come from one sample, sequenced in a study of blood T cell repertoires in COVID-19. The method was immunoSEQ multiplex PCR; TCRdb's version includes in-frame clones alone and lacks a portion of them. The data show some 120,000 clones, about 77% seen once. Material: peripheral blood. These receptors were taken from a human donor in a cohort sampled during active COVID-19.

Only a few counts were recorded for this clone. The rearrangement joins TRBV5-1 to TRBJ2-5; TRBD2 agrees at 11 bases. CDR1 SGHRS and CDR2 YFSETQ come from the germline V gene. Trimming removed 0 bases from V and 1 base from J; junction bases left unmatched: 5. The CDR3 runs 17 residues. The DNA of the CDR3 is TGCGCCAGCAGCTTGGCCGGCACTAGCGGGGGCCAAGAGACCCAGTACTTC. Encoded protein: CASSLAGTSGGQETQYF.

The DNA of the CDR3 is TGTGCCAGCAGCTTATTGACTTCGAACACTGAAGCTTTCTTT. It encodes CASSLLTSNTEAFF. The chain is built from TRBV7-2 and TRBJ1-1, with D uncertain. CDR3 length: 14 amino acids. Trimming pared 2 bases from V and 1 base from J, leaving 8 bases between. Germline CDR1 is SGHTA and CDR2 is FQGNSA.

The gene calls are TRBV28 and TRBJ2-1; possibly TRBD2 for D (5 bases). The CDR3 contains 14 residues. The germline V gene encodes CDR1 MDHEN and CDR2 SYDVKM. V was clipped by 5 bases and J by 0 bases, with 8 bases between them. This CDR3 is CASSREGSYNEQFF. In DNA form, the CDR3 reads TGTGCCAGCAGTCGCGAGGGCTCCTACAATGAGCAGTTCTTC.

This clone was counted at least ten times. The genes are TRBV4-2 and TRBJ2-2; a weak D match, TRBD2 (5 bases). The CDR3 runs to 17 residues. CDR1 and CDR2 (germline): LGHNA, YNFKEQ. V lost 0 bases to trimming and J lost 1 base, with 12 bases between them. DNA for the CDR3: TGTGCCAGCAGCCAAGACCCCCCGGGGTGGAACACCGGGGAGCTGTTTTTT. Its protein is CASSQDPPGWNTGELFF.

The chain couples TRBV21-1 to TRBJ2-1; the DNA was not used to check the table's D call, TRBD1. TRBV21-1 is classified as a pseudogene. The CDR3 sequence is 15 residues long. The CDR3 is CASSKIGLQMGEQFF. CDR3 sequence (DNA): TGTGCCAGCAGCAAAATCGGCCTTCAGATGGGCGAGCAGTTCTTC.